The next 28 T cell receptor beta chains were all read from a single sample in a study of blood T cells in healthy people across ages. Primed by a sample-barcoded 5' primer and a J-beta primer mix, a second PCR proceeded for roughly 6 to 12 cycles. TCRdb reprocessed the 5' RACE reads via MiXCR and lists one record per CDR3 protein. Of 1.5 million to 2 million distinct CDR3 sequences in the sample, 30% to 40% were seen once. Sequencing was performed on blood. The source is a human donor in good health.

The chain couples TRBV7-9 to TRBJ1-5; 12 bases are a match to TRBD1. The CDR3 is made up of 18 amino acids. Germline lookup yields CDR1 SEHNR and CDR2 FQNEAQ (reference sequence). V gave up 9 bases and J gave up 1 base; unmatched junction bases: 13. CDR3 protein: CARGDRDRGRRSNQPQHF. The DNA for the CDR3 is TGTGCCAGGGGCGACCGGGACAGGGGGCGGCGAAGCAATCAGCCCCAGCATTTT. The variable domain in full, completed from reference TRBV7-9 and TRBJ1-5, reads DTGVSQNPRHKITKRGQNVTFRCDPISEHNRLYWYRQTLGQGPEFLTYFQNEAQLEKSRLLSDRFSAERPKGSFSTLEIQRTEQGDSAMYLCARGDRDRGRRSNQPQHFGDGTRLSIL.

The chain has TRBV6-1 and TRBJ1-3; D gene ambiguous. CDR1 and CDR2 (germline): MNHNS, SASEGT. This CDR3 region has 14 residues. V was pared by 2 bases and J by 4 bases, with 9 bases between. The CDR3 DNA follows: TGTGCCAGCAGTGAAACGGGGATCGGAAACACCATATATTTT. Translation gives CASSETGIGNTIYF.

CDR3: CASSYSIDQGYEQYF. DNA for the CDR3: TGTGCCAGCAGTTACTCGATTGATCAGGGTTACGAGCAGTACTTC. The chain joins TRBV6-6 to TRBJ2-7; possible D gene TRBD1, 5 bases. V was pared by 0 bases and J by 4 bases, with 13 bases between. Germline CDR1 reads MNHNY; CDR2 reads SVGAGI (reference sequence). This CDR3 has 15 residues.

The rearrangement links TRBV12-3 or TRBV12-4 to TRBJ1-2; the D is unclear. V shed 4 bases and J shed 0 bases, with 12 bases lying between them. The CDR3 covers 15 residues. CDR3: CASSWTELANYGYTF. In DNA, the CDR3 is TGTGCCAGCAGTTGGACGGAGTTAGCTAACTATGGCTACACCTTC.

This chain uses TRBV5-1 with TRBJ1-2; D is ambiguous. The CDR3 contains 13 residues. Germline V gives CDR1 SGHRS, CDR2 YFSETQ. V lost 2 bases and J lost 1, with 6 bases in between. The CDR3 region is CASSFNFNYGYTF. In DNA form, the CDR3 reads TGCGCCAGCAGCTTTAATTTTAACTATGGCTACACCTTC.

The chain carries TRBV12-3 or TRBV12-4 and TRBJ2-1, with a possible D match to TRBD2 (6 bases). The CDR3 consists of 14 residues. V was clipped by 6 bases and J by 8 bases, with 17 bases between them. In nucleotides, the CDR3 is TGTGCCAGCAGCCCTTCAGCGGGTTGGGATGAGCAGTTCTTC. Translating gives CASSPSAGWDEQFF.

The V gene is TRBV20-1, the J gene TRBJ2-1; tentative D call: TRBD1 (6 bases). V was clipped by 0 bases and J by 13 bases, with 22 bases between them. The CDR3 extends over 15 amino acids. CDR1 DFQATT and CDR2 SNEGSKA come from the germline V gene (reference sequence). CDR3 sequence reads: CSARDIGGNQETQFF. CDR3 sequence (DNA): TGCAGTGCTAGAGATATAGGGGGTAACCAAGAGACCCAGTTCTTC.

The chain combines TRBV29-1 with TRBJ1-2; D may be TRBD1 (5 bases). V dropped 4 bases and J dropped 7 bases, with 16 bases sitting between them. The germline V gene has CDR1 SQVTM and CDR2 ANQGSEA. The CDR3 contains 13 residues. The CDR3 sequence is CSVVRPYQGGYTF. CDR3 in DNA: TGCAGCGTTGTCCGTCCGTATCAGGGTGGCTACACCTTC.

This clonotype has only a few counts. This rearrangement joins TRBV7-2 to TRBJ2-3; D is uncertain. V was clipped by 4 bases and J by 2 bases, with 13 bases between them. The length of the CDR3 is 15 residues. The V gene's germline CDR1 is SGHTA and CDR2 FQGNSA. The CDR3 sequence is CASSSETYYTDTQYF. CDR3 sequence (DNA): TGTGCCAGCAGCTCAGAGACATATTACACAGATACGCAGTATTTT.

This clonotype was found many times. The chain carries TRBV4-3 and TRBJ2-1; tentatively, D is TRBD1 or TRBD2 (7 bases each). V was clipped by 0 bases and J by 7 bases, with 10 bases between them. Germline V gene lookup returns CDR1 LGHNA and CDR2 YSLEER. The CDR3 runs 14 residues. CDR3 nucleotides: TGCGCCAGCAGCCAAGACAGGGGGGGGAATGAGCAGTTCTTC. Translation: CASSQDRGGNEQFF.

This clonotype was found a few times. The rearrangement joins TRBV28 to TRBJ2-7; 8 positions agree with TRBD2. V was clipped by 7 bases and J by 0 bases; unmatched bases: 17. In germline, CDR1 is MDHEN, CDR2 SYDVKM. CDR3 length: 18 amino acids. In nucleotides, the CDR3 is TGTGCCAGCACCCCCCGGGCCTACGCGGGGGGACGCTCCTACGAGCAGTACTTC. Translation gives CASTPRAYAGGRSYEQYF.

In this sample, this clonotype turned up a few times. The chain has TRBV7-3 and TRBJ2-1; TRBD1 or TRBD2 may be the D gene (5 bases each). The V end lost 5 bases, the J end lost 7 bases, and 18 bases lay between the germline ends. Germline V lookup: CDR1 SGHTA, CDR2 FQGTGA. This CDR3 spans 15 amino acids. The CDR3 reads CASSTSGGIRNEQFF. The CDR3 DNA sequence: TGTGCCAGCAGCACTAGTGGGGGAATTAGGAATGAGCAGTTCTTC.

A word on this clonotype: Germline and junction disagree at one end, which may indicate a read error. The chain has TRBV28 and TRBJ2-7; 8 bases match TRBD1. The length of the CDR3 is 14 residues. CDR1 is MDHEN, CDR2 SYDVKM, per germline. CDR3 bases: TGTGCCTGCAGTATCCGGGACAGGTATACCGAGCAGTACTTC. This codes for CACSIRDRYTEQYF.

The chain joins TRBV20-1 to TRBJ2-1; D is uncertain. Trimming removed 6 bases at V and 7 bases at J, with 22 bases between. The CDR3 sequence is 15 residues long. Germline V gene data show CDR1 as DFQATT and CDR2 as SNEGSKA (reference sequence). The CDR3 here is CSAGAPLRDWNEQFF. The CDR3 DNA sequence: TGCAGTGCGGGTGCCCCCCTCCGTGATTGGAATGAGCAGTTCTTC.

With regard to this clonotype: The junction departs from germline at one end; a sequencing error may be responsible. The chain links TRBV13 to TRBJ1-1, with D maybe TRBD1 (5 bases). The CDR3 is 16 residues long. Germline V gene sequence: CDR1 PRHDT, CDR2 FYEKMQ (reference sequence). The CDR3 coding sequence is TGTGCCGGCAGTTCCAGCCCACAGGACTTGGCCACTGAAGCTTTCTTT. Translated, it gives CAGSSSPQDLATEAFF.

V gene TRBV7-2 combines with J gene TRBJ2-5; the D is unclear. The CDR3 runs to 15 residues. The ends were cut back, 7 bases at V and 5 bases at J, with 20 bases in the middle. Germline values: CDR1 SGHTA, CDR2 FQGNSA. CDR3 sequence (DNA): TGTGCCAGCAACAAACCGGGCCATGGGTTGGAGACCCAGTACTTC. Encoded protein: CASNKPGHGLETQYF.

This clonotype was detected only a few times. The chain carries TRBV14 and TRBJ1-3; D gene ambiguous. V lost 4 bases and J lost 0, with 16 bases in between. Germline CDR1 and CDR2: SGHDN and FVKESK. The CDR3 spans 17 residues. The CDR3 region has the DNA TGTGCCAGCAGCCCCCTCTGGTACGTCAGCTCTGGAAACACCATATATTTT. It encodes CASSPLWYVSSGNTIYF.

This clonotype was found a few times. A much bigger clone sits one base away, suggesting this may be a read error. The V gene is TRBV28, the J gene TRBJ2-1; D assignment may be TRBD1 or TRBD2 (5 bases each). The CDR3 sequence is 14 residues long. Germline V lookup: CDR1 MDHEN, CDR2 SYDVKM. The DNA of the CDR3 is TGTGCCACCCGACAACCGGGACCTTACAGTGAGCAGTTCTTC. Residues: CATRQPGPYSEQFF.

The CDR3 loop is CASSVVADTAVEAFF. The CDR3 region has the DNA TGTGCCAGCAGCGTAGTAGCAGACACCGCCGTAGAAGCTTTCTTT. V gene TRBV9 combines with J gene TRBJ1-1; no firm D call. Looked up from germline, CDR1 is SGDLS and CDR2 is YYNGEE. V shed 0 bases and J shed 8 bases, with 17 bases lying between them. The CDR3 sequence is 15 residues long.

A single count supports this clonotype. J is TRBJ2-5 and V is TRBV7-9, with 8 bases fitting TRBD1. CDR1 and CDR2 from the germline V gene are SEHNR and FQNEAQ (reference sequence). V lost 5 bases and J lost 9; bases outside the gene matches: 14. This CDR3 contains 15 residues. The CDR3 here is CASSMTGVGDQPQYF. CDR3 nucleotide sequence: TGTGCCAGCAGCATGACAGGGGTAGGAGATCAGCCCCAGTACTTC.

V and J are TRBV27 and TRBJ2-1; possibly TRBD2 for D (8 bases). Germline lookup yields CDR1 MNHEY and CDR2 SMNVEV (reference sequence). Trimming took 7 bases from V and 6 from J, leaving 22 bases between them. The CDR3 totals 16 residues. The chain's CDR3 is CASTVIGRGLGNEQFF. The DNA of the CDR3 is TGTGCCAGCACCGTAATCGGGAGGGGGCTTGGCAATGAGCAGTTCTTC.

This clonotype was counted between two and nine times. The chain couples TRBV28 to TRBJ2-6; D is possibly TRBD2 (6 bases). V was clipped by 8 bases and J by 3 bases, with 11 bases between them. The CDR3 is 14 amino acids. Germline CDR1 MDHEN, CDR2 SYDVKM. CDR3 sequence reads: CASESGGGANVLTF. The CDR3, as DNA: TGTGCCAGCGAGTCCGGGGGTGGGGCCAACGTCCTGACTTTC.

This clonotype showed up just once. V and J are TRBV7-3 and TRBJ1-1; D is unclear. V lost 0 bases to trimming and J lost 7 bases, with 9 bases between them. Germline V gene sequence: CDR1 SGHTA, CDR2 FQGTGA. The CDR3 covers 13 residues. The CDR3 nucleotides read TGTGCCAGCAGCTTAACATCTGGTATTGAAGCTTTCTTT. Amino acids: CASSLTSGIEAFF.

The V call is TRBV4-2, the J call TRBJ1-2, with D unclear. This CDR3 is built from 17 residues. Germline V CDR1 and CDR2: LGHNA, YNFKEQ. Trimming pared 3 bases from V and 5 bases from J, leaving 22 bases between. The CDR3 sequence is CASSQGRTTRLSYGYTF. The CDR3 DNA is TGTGCCAGCAGCCAGGGCAGGACTACCCGCTTATCTTATGGCTACACCTTC.

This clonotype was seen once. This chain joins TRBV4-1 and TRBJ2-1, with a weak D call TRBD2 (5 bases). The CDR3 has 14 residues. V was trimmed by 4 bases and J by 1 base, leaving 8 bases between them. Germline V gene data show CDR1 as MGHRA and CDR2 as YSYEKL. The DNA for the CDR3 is TGCGCCAGCAGCCGAGGGATGTCCTACAATGAGCAGTTCTTC. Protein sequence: CASSRGMSYNEQFF.

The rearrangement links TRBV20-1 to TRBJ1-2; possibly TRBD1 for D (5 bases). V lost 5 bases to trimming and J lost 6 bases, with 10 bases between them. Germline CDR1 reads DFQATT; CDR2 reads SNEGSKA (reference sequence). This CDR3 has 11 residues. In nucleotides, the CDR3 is TGCAGTGCTCAACTGGGGGATGGCTACACCTTC. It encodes CSAQLGDGYTF.

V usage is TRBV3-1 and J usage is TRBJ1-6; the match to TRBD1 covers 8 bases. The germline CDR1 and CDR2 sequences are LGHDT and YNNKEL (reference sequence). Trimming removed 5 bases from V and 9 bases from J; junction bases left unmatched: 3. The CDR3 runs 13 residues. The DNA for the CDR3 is TGTGCCAGCAGCGGACAGGGAACTTCACCCCTCCACTTT. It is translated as CASSGQGTSPLHF. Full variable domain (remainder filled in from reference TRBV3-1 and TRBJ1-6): DTAVSQTPKYLVTQMGNDKSIKCEQNLGHDTMYWYKQDSKKFLKIMFSYNNKELIINETVPNRFSPKSPDKAHLNLHINSLELGDSAVYFCASSGQGTSPLHFGNGTRLTVT.

Written as DNA, the CDR3 is TGCAGTGCCCTAAGTCCAGGAGTTAACTATGGCTACACCTTC. This sequence encodes CSALSPGVNYGYTF. This chain links TRBV20-1 with TRBJ1-2, with no clear D. V dropped 6 bases and J dropped 1 base, with 15 bases sitting between them. This CDR3 has 14 residues. Germline values: CDR1 DFQATT, CDR2 SNEGSKA (reference sequence).